This T cell receptor beta chain was observed in a study of blood T cell repertoires in COVID-19 (TCRdb year 2020). For context, the study as a whole: Samples covering the acute and convalescent phases of COVID-19 were provided by collaborators in the United States, Italy and Spain. The material from the prospective study consisted of cDNA or gDNA derived from T cells, B-cell-depleted T cells, or PBMCs. Subjects who had been exposed to COVID-19, were actively infected with it, or had recovered from it provided the deeply sampled blood TCRbeta repertoires that made up the dataset. A freely available public database, intended as a resource for researchers studying the immune response to SARS-CoV-2, is where the repertoires were released. The samples were drawn from two sources: the first 160 participants of the ongoing ImmuneRACE study, and 1,000 to 1,500 subjects contributed by 6 global collaborators. The sample metadata nearly always contained a de-identified subject ID, COVID-19 status, age in years and sex. Where available, HLA class I and class II types were taken from metadata supplied by the sample provider and were not determined by assay-based typing.

The immunoSEQ Assay, a bias-controlled multiplex PCR, was used to amplify TCRbeta CDR3 regions from genomic DNA. The paper's processing steps were these. The number of nucleated cells in each sample was estimated from the amplification of reference gene primers within the assay. To quantify the absolute abundance of each unique TCRbeta CDR3 rearrangement, sequence reads were collapsed and filtered. For each sample, productive Simpson clonality was calculated by taking the square root of Simpson's diversity index across productive rearrangements. TCRdb took this table from immuneACCESS and kept in-frame rearrangements with V and J called. Such tables lack part of the clones; where checked against another copy, unresolved V genes explain under half of the gap, and the rest is unexplained. The V and J calls and clone size were taken over from that table, and D and trimming were inferred from the DNA. The sample records about 64,000 clones, just over 85% of which are singletons. The ten largest clones add up to 40% to 45% of the sample.

In Seattle, one collaborating source enrolled patients while the infection was active and tracked those patients longitudinally over the course of disease. Collaborating institutions collected whole blood in K2EDTA tubes following their own protocols. For TCRbeta analysis, collaborators shipped samples in one of three forms: frozen whole blood, isolated PBMCs, or DNA extracted from either of those sample types. For this clone: Its antigen remains unidentified. No quality values exist for individual bases; no much larger clone is one base distant.

V and J are trimmed by 6 bases and 0 bases, and the gene matches miss 16 bases of the junction. CDR1 and CDR2 are read off the germline V gene (reference sequence) as MNHNY and SVGAGI. Including cysteine and phenylalanine, the CDR3 has 19 amino acids. The kept DNA is CDR3 alone, 57 bases in frame from the first base. Findings and caveats that apply to the study as a whole: The quantity of clinical and demographic metadata differed by source and by participant and was supplied without curation.

This receptor chain uses TRBV6-6 and TRBJ2-7, with TRBD2 identical over 11 junction bases. The specimen sequenced was peripheral blood. The TCR was taken from a woman aged 60-75 years with COVID-19, enrolled during active disease. The nucleotides read TGTGCCAGCAGCTCCGGGGGACTAGCGGTTCCCCTTAACTCCTACGAGCAGTACTTC. This sequence encodes CASSSGGLAVPLNSYEQYF.